This passage covers 15 T cell receptor beta chains from one sample sequenced in a study of T cell responses to AZD1222 COVID-19 vaccine. Profiling relied on immunoSEQ multiplex PCR, and the TCRdb table lists in-frame clones only, not all of them. Here the sample spans approximately 170,000 clones, over 85% being singletons. The sequenced sample was peripheral blood, obtained on day 0 of AZD1222 vaccination. The receptors derive from an adult in good health.

The chain uses TRBV5-4 and TRBJ1-4; perhaps TRBD1 as D (5 bases). Trimming cost V 0 bases and J 6 bases, with 12 bases left between them. The germline V gene encodes CDR1 SGHNT and CDR2 YYREEE (reference sequence). The CDR3 extends over 15 amino acids. The CDR3: CASSLGAGTDEKLFF. The CDR3 DNA sequence: TGTGCCAGCAGCTTGGGAGCAGGGACCGATGAAAAACTGTTTTTT.

This chain uses TRBV2 with TRBJ1-1; D is perhaps TRBD1 (5 bases). Deletions cut 6 bases from V and 0 bases from J, with 14 bases between. Per germline, CDR1 SNHLY and CDR2 FYNNEI. CDR3 size: 15 residues. The CDR3: CASRIPGPMNTEAFF. DNA of the CDR3: TGTGCCAGCAGGATACCGGGGCCCATGAACACTGAAGCTTTCTTT.

The rearrangement links TRBV5-1 to TRBJ2-5, with 9 nucleotides matching TRBD2. The germline CDR1 and CDR2 sequences are SGHRS and YFSETQ. The length of the CDR3 is 15 residues. The junction had 7 bases not matched to a gene; V was cut back by 0 bases and J by 7 bases. In DNA form, the CDR3 reads TGCGCCAGCAGCTTGGCCGGGACTAGCCCACGGACCCAGTACTTC. This translates into CASSLAGTSPRTQYF.

V usage is TRBV7-9 and J usage is TRBJ1-1; D is unclear. Per the germline V gene, CDR1 is SEHNR and CDR2 is FQNEAQ (reference sequence). The CDR3 has 13 residues. V was shortened by 6 bases and J by 1 base, with 9 bases between the two germline ends. The CDR3 protein is CASSWGGNTEAFF. As DNA, the CDR3 is TGTGCCAGCAGTTGGGGTGGGAACACTGAAGCTTTCTTT.

About this clone itself: The junction differs from germline at one of its ends, possibly a read error. The rearrangement links TRBV15 to TRBJ1-5, with 12 bases matching TRBD1. The CDR3 totals 17 residues. Looked up from germline, CDR1 is LNHNV and CDR2 is YYDKDF (reference sequence). CDR3 coding DNA: TGCGCAACCACCGGGACAGGGGGCCAACTTAGCAATCAGCCCCAGCATTTT. Its protein is CATTGTGGQLSNQPQHF. Variable domain in full (rest from reference TRBV15 and TRBJ1-5): DAMVIQNPRYQVTQFGKPVTLSCSQTLNHNVMYWYQQKSSQAPKLLFHYYDKDFNNEADTPDNFQSRRPNTSFCFLDIRSPGLGDTAMYLCATTGTGGQLSNQPQHFGDGTRLSIL.

The CDR3 DNA reads TGTGCCAGCAAATTCCTCGACGACTCCCACTACGAGCAGTACTTC. Amino acids: CASKFLDDSHYEQYF. The chain has TRBV2 and TRBJ2-7; D is undetermined. Germline V lookup: CDR1 SNHLY, CDR2 FYNNEI. Deletions cut 7 bases from V and 3 bases from J, with 19 bases between. CDR3 length: 15 residues.

This clone occurred once. The DNA of the CDR3 is TGTGCCAGTAGTACAGGACAGGGTTTATACACCGGGGAGCTGTTTTTT. This translates into CASSTGQGLYTGELFF. The chain joins TRBV19 to TRBJ2-2, with 8 bases identical to TRBD1. Looked up from germline, CDR1 is LNHDA and CDR2 is SQIVND (reference sequence). The trim removed 4 bases at V and 3 bases at J, leaving 7 bases unmatched. There are 16 residues in the CDR3.

V is TRBV10-2 and J is TRBJ2-1, with TRBD1 identical over 7 bases. CDR3 length: 14 amino acids. V lost 4 bases to trimming and J lost 2 bases; unmatched junction nucleotides: 2. Germline V gene lookup returns CDR1 WSHSY and CDR2 SAAADI. CDR3: CASSGGTAYNEQFF. The CDR3 region has the DNA TGCGCCAGCAGTGGGGGGACAGCCTACAATGAGCAGTTCTTC.

V is TRBV11-2 and J is TRBJ2-7; D not resolved. The CDR3 totals 11 residues. Germline CDR1 and CDR2: SGHAT and FQNNGV. V lost 6 bases to trimming and J lost 2 bases, with 5 bases between them. CDR3 in amino acids: CASSSAYEQYF. The CDR3 bases are TGTGCCAGCAGTTCCGCCTACGAGCAGTACTTC.

The table lists this clone with a count of one. The chain carries TRBV3-1 (or the pseudogene TRBV3-2) and TRBJ2-7, with 10 bases identical to TRBD2. V dropped 1 base and J dropped 7; count of bases not matched to a gene: 13. The V gene's germline CDR1 is LGHDT and CDR2 YNNKEL (reference sequence). The CDR3 runs to 17 residues. Here the CDR3 DNA reads TGTGCCAGCAGCCAAGGAAATTTAGGAGCGGGGGGGAGAGAGCAGTACTTC. The encoded protein is CASSQGNLGAGGREQYF.

This chain joins TRBV12-5 and TRBJ2-1, with a weak D call TRBD1 (5 bases). CDR1 is LGHNT, CDR2 FRNRAP, per germline. The CDR3 runs 12 residues. V was cut by 1 base and J by 7 bases, with 5 bases left in between. This chain's CDR3 is CASGLGQNEQFF. CDR3 nucleotide sequence: TGTGCTAGTGGTTTGGGACAGAATGAGCAGTTCTTC.

The chain is built from TRBV11-3 and TRBJ2-3; D gene ambiguous. The CDR3 extends over 15 amino acids. Germline V gives CDR1 SGHNT, CDR2 YENEEA. V lost 0 bases to trimming and J lost 0 bases, with 7 bases between them. Written as DNA, the CDR3 is TGTGCCAGCAGCTTAGAGCACGATAGCACAGATACGCAGTATTTT. Amino acid sequence: CASSLEHDSTDTQYF.

This rearrangement joins TRBV12-3 or TRBV12-4 to TRBJ1-4, with D unclear. This CDR3 is built from 12 residues. V was pared by 5 bases and J by 8 bases, with 9 bases between. CDR3 DNA: TGTGCCAGCAGTCCTGCGGGGGAAAAACTGTTTTTT. Its translation is CASSPAGEKLFF.

V is TRBV6-4 and J is TRBJ2-2; no clear D gene. V was clipped by 1 base and J by 11 bases, with 14 bases between them. Germline-derived CDR1 and CDR2 are MRHNA and SNTAGT. The CDR3 totals 14 residues. The CDR3 DNA follows: TGTGCCAGCAGTGACTTACCGGGTCGTGGAGAGCTGTTTTTT. Translation gives CASSDLPGRGELFF.

V is TRBV19 and J is TRBJ2-1; TRBD2 matches at 7 bases. J gave up 2 bases and V 9 bases, and 16 bases lay outside the gene matches. CDR3 length: 17 amino acids. Germline values: CDR1 LNHDA, CDR2 SQIVND (reference sequence). The CDR3 spells CASKSDSLAATYNEQFF. In nucleotides, the CDR3 is TGTGCCAGCAAGAGCGATTCCCTAGCGGCAACCTACAATGAGCAGTTCTTC.